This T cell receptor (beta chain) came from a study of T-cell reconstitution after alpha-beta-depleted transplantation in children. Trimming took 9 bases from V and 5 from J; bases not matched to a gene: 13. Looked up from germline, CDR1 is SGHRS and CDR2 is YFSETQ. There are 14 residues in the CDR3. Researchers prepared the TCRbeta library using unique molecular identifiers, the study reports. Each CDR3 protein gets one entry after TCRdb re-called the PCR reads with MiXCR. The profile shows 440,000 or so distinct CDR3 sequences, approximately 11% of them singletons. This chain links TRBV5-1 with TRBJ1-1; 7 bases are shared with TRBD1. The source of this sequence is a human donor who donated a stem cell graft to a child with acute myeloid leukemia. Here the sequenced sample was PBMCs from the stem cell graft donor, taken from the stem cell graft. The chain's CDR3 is CATSPSQGGTEAFF. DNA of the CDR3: TGCGCCACCTCCCCGAGCCAGGGGGGAACTGAAGCTTTCTTT.